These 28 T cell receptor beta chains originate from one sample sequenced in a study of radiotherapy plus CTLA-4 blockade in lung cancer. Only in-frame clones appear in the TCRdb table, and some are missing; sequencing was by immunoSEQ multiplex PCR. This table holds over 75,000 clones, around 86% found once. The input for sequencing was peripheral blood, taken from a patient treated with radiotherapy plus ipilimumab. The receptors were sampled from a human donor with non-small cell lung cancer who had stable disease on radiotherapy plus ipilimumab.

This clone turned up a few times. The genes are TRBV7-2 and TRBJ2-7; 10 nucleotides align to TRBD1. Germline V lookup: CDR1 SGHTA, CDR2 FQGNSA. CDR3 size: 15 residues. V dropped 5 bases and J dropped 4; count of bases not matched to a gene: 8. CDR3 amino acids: CASSRQGARGYEQYF. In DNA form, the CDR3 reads TGTGCCAGCAGCCGACAGGGGGCGCGTGGATACGAGCAGTACTTC.

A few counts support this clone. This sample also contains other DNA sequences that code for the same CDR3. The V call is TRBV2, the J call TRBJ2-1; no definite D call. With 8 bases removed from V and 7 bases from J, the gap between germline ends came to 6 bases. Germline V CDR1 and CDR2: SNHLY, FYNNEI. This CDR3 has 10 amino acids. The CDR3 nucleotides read TGTGCCAGCGAAGGGAATGAGCAGTTCTTC. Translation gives CASEGNEQFF.

The CDR3 DNA reads as TGTGCCAGCAGCGCGGGTCTGAGCCCCACTGAAGCTTTCTTT. This gives the protein CASSAGLSPTEAFF. V is TRBV9 and J is TRBJ1-1; D is uncertain. Germline V gene lookup returns CDR1 SGDLS and CDR2 YYNGEE. The V and J ends lost 3 bases and 4 bases respectively, with 13 bases between them. The CDR3 has 14 residues.

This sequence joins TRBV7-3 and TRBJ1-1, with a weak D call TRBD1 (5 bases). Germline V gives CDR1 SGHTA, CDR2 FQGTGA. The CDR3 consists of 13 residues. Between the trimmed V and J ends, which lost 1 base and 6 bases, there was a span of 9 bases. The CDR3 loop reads CASSLRGSAEAFF. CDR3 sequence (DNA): TGTGCCAGCAGCTTAAGGGGGAGCGCTGAAGCTTTCTTT.

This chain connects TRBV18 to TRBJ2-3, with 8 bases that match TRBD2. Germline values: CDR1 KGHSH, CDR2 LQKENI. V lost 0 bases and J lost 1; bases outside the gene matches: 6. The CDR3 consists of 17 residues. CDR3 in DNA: TGTGCCAGCTCACCACCCGGGAGGGCTTACGGCACAGATACGCAGTATTTT. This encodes CASSPPGRAYGTDTQYF.

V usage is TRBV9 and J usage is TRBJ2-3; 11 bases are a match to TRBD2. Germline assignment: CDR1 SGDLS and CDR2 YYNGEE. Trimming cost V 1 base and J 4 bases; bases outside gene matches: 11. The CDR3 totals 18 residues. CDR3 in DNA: TGTGCCAGCAGCGTAAGAGATAGCGGGGGGGCCGGGGCAGATACGCAGTATTTT. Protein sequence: CASSVRDSGGAGADTQYF.

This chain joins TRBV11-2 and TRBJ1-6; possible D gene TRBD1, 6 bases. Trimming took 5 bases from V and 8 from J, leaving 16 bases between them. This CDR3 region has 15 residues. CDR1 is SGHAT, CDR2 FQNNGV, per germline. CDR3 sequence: CASSTSVGGDSPLHF. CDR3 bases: TGTGCCAGCAGCACCTCTGTAGGGGGGGATTCACCCCTCCACTTT.

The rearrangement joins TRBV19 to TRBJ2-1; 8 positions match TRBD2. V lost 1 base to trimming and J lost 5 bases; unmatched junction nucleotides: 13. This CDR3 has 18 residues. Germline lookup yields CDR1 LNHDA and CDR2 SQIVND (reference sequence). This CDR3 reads CASSIVSVAGLRNNEQFF. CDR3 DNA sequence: TGTGCCAGTAGTATAGTTTCCGTAGCGGGGCTTCGTAACAATGAGCAGTTCTTC.

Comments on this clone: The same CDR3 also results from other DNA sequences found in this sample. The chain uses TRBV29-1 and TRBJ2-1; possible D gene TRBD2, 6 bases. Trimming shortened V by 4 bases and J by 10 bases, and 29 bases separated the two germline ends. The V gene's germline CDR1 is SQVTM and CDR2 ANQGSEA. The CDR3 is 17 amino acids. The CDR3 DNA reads TGCAGCGTTGCCCCACATCGGTCTAGTGGGAGCCGGGGGGAGCAGTTCTTC. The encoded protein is CSVAPHRSSGSRGEQFF.

Written as DNA, the CDR3 is TGTGCCTGGAGTCCCCGGGACAGGCAGGTACATGGCTACACCTTC. It yields the protein CAWSPRDRQVHGYTF. V gene TRBV30 combines with J gene TRBJ1-2; 8 bases are a match to TRBD1. CDR1 GTSNPN and CDR2 SVGIG come from the germline V gene (reference sequence). J lost 6 bases, V lost 2 bases, and 11 bases had no gene match. The CDR3 covers 15 residues.

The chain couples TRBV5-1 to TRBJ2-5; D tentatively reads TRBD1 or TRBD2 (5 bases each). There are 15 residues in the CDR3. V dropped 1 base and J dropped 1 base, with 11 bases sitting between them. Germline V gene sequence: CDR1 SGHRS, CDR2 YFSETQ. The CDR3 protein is CASSLSGQTQETQYF. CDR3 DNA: TGCGCCAGCAGCTTGTCGGGGCAGACCCAAGAGACCCAGTACTTC.

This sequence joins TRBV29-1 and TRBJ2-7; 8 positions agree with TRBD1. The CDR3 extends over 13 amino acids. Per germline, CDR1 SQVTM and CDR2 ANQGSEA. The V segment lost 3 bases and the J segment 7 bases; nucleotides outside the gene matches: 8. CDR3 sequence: CSVEVDRVQEQYF. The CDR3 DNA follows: TGCAGCGTTGAGGTGGACAGGGTCCAGGAGCAGTACTTC.

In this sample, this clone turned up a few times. CDR3 nucleotides: TGTGCCAGCATGGGGGGAATTGGTCAGCCCCAGCATTTT. Protein sequence: CASMGGIGQPQHF. The chain recombines TRBV7-9 with TRBJ1-5, with D maybe TRBD1 (5 bases). V was clipped by 7 bases and J by 6 bases, with 13 bases between them. The CDR3 covers 13 residues. Germline V gene data show CDR1 as SEHNR and CDR2 as FQNEAQ (reference sequence).

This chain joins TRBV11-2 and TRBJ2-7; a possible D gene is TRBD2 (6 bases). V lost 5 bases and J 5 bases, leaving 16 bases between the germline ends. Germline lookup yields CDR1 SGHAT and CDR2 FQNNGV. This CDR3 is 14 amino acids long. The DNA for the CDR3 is TGTGCCAGCAGCCAGCGGAGGGAATCCCACGAGCAGTACTTC. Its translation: CASSQRRESHEQYF.

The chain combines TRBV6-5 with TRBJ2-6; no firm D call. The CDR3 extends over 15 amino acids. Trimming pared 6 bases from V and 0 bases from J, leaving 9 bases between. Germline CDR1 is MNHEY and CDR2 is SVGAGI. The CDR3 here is CASRPPVSGANVLTF. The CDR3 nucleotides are TGTGCCAGCAGGCCACCCGTCTCTGGGGCCAACGTCCTGACTTTC.

The CDR3, as DNA: TGTGCCAGCAGCGTAGAGAGCTCTGGAAACACCATATATTTT. As protein: CASSVESSGNTIYF. This chain joins TRBV9 and TRBJ1-3, with unresolved D. Germline V gene lookup returns CDR1 SGDLS and CDR2 YYNGEE. V lost 0 bases and J lost 0, with 4 bases in between. The CDR3 is 14 amino acids.

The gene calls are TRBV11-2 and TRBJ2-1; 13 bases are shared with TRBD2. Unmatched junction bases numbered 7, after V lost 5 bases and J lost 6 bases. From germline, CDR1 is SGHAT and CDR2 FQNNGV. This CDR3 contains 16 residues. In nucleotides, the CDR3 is TGTGCCAGCAGCCCGTGGGGACTAGCGGGAATCAATGAGCAGTTCTTC. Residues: CASSPWGLAGINEQFF. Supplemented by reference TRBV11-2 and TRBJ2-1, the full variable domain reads EAGVAQSPRYKIIEKRQSVAFWCNPISGHATLYWYQQILGQGPKLLIQFQNNGVVDDSQLPKDRFSAERLKGVDSTLKIQPAKLEDSAVYLCASSPWGLAGINEQFFGPGTRLTVL.

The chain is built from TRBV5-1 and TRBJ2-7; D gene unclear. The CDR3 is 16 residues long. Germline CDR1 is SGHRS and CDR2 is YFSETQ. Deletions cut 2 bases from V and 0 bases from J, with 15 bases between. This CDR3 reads CASSLVVSRYSYEQYF. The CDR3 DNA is TGCGCCAGCAGCTTAGTAGTTAGCCGCTACTCCTACGAGCAGTACTTC. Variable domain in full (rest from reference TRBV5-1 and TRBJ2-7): KAGVTQTPRYLIKTRGQQVTLSCSPISGHRSVSWYQQTPGQGLQFLFEYFSETQRNKGNFPGRFSGRQFSNSRSEMNVSTLELGDSALYLCASSLVVSRYSYEQYFGPGTRLTVT.

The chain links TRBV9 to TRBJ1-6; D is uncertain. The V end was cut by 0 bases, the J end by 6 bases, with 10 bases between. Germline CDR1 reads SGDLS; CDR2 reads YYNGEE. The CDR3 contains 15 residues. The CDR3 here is CASSVAPGGNSPLHF. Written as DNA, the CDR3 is TGTGCCAGCAGCGTAGCTCCAGGCGGTAATTCACCCCTCCACTTT.

The CDR3 region is CASSSEREYSNQPQHF. The CDR3 DNA reads as TGCGCCAGCAGCTCGGAAAGAGAGTATAGCAATCAGCCCCAGCATTTT. The V call is TRBV5-1, the J call TRBJ1-5, with D hard to call. This CDR3 contains 16 residues. Per germline, CDR1 SGHRS and CDR2 YFSETQ. The ends were cut back, 3 bases at V and 0 bases at J, with 13 bases in the middle. Full variable domain (missing parts from reference TRBV5-1 and TRBJ1-5): KAGVTQTPRYLIKTRGQQVTLSCSPISGHRSVSWYQQTPGQGLQFLFEYFSETQRNKGNFPGRFSGRQFSNSRSEMNVSTLELGDSALYLCASSSEREYSNQPQHFGDGTRLSIL.

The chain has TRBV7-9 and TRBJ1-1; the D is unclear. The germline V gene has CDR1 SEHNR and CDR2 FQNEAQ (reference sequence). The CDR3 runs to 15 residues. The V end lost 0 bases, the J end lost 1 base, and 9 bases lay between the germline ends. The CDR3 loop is CASSLAIGRNTEAFF. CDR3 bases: TGTGCCAGCAGCTTAGCGATTGGGAGGAACACTGAAGCTTTCTTT.

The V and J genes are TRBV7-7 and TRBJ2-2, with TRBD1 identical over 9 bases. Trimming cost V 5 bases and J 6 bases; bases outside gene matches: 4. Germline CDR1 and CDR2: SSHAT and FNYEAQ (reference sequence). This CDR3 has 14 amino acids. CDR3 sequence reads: CASSLTGGPGELFF. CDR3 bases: TGTGCCAGCAGCCTGACAGGGGGTCCCGGGGAGCTGTTTTTT.

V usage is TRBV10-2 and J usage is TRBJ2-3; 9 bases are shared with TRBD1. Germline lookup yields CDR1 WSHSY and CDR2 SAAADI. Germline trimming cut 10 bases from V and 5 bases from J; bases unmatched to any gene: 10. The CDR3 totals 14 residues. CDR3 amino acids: CAMRPDRGEDTQYF. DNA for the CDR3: TGCGCCATGAGACCGGACAGGGGCGAAGATACGCAGTATTTT.

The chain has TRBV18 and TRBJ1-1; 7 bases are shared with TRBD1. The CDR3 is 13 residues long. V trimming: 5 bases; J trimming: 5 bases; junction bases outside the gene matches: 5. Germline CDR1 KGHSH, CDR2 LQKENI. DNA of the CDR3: TGTGCCAGCTCATTCGACAGGGTGACTGAAGCTTTCTTT. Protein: CASSFDRVTEAFF.

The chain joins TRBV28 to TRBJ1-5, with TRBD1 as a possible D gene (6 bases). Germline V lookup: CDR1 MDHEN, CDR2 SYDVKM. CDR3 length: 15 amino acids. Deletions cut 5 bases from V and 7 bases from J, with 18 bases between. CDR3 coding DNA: TGTGCCAGCAGTCCCCCGGGGAGAGGGGGACAGCCCCAGCATTTT. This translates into CASSPPGRGGQPQHF.

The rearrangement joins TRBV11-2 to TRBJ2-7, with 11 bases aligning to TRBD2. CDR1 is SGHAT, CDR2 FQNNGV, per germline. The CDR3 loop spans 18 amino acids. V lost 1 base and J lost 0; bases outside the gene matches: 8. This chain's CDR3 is CASSLVSGTSGFSYEQYF. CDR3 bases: TGTGCCAGCAGCTTAGTATCTGGGACTAGCGGTTTCTCCTACGAGCAGTACTTC.

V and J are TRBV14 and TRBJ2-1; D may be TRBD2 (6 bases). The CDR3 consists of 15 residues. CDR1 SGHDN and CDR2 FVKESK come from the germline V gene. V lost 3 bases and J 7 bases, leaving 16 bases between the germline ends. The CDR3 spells CASSQSLRLVNEQFF. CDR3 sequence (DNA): TGTGCCAGCAGCCAGTCACTCCGACTAGTAAATGAGCAGTTCTTC.

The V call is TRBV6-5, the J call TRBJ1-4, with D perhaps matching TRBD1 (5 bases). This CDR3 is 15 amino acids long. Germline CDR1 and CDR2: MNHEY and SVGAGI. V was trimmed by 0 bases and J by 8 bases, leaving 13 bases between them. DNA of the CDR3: TGTGCCAGCAGTTACTCAAGGGGCCTTGCAGAAAAACTGTTTTTT. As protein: CASSYSRGLAEKLFF.